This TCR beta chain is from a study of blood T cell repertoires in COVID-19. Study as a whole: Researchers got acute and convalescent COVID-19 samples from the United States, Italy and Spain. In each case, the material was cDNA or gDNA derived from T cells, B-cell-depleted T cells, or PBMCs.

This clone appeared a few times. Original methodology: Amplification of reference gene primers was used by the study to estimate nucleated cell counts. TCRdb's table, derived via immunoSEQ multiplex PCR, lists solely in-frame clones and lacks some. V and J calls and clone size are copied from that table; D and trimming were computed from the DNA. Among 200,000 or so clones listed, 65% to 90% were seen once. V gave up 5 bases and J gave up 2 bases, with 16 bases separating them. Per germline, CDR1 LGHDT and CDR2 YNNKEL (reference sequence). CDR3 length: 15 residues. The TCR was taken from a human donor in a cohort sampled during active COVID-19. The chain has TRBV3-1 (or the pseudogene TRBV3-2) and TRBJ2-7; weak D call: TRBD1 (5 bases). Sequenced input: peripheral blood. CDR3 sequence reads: CASSEMVRATYEQYF. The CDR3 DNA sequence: TGTGCCAGCAGCGAAATGGTCAGGGCCACCTACGAGCAGTACTTC.